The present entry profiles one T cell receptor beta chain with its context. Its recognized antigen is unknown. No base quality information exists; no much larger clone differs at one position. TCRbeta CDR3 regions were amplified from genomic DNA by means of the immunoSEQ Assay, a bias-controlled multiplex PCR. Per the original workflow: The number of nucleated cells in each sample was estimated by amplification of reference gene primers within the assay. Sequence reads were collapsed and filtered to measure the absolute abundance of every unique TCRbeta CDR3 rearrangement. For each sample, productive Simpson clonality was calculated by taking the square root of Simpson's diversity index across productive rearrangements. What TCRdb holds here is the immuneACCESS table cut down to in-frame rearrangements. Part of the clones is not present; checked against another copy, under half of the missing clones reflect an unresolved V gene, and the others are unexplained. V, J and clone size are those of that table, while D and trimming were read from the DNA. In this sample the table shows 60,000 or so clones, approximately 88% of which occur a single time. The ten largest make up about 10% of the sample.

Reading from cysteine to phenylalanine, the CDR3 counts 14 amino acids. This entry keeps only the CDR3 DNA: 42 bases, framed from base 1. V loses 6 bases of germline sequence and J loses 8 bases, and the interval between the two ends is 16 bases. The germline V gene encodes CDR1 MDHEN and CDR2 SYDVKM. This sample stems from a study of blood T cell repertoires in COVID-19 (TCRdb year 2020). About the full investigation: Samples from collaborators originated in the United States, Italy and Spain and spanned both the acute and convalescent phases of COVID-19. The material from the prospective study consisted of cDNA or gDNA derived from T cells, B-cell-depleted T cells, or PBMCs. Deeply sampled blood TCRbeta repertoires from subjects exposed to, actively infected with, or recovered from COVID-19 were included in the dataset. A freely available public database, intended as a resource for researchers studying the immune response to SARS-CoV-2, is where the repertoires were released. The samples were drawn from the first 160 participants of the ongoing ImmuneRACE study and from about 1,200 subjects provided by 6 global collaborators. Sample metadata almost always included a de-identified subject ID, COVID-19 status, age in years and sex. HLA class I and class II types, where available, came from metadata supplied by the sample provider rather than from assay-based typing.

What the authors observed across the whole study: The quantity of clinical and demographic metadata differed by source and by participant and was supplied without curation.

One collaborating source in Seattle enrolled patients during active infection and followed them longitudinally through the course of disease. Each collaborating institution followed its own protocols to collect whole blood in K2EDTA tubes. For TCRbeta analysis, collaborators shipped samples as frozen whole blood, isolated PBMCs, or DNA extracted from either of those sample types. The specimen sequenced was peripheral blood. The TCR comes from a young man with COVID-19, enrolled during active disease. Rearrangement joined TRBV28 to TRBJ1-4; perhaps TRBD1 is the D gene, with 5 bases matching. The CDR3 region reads CASSRNTDREKLFF. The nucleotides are TGTGCCAGCAGCCGAAACACAGACAGAGAAAAACTGTTTTTT.